Presented here are 27 T cell receptor beta chains from one specimen sequenced in a study of T cells after yellow fever vaccination (dated by TCRdb to about 2019). Read against the paper, the sample's treatment or condition label means: live attenuated yellow fever vaccine strain. Library construction relied on 5' RACE. TCRdb records Illumina HiSeq 2500 as the sequencer. TCRdb's own reprocessing of the public reads used fastp at Q25 and MiXCR and kept productive beta chains. Rows are unified per CDR3 protein, each entry keeping the most common DNA and genes. For this sample the table gives under 550,000 distinct CDR3 sequences, of which 21% were detected only once. The ten largest account for around 17% of the sample. The sequencing used PBMCs, collected approximately 20 days after the first yellow fever vaccination. Source of these receptors: a man aged 18 to 29 who received the YFV17D yellow fever vaccine.

This clonotype was detected only a few times. The chain recombines TRBV12-3 or TRBV12-4 with TRBJ2-5; 7 nucleotides align to TRBD1. Trimming at V came to 3 bases and at J to 4 bases, leaving 8 bases not matched to a gene. This CDR3 has 15 amino acids. CDR3 in DNA: TGTGCCAGCAGTTTTGGGCACCACAGGGGAGAGACCCAGTACTTC. Translation gives CASSFGHHRGETQYF.

The rearrangement uses TRBV12-3 or TRBV12-4 and TRBJ2-3, with D possibly TRBD1 on 6 matching bases. Deletions cut 1 base from V and 2 bases from J, with 10 bases between. The CDR3 consists of 15 residues. The chain's CDR3 is CASSLESGDTDTQYF. In DNA form, the CDR3 reads TGTGCCAGCAGTTTAGAGTCAGGGGACACAGATACGCAGTATTTT.

This clonotype was seen a few times. The chain combines TRBV12-3 or TRBV12-4 with TRBJ1-5; TRBD1 might be the D (5 bases). The CDR3 is 14 residues long. V dropped 5 bases and J dropped 11 bases, with 19 bases sitting between them. CDR3 residues: CASSLREGRAAQHF. CDR3 DNA: TGTGCCAGCAGTCTAAGGGAGGGGCGGGCGGCCCAGCATTTT.

This clonotype was observed a handful of times. This chain links TRBV29-1 with TRBJ2-3; D call uncertain. V shed 2 bases and J shed 3 bases, with 6 bases lying between them. CDR1 is SQVTM and CDR2 is ANQGSEA in the germline V gene. There are 12 residues in the CDR3. The CDR3 nucleotides are TGCAGCGTTGAATTTCTGACAGATACGCAGTATTTT. It translates to CSVEFLTDTQYF.

This clonotype was detected only a few times. The chain employs TRBV11-2 and TRBJ2-1; D might be TRBD1 or TRBD2, each matching 5 bases. The germline gives CDR1 SGHAT, CDR2 FQNNGV. The V end lost 8 bases, the J end lost 6 bases, and 17 bases lay between the germline ends. The CDR3 length is 14 residues. The CDR3 reads CASSLGGTANEQFF. The CDR3 coding sequence is TGTGCCAGCTCACTTGGGGGTACGGCCAATGAGCAGTTCTTC.

This clonotype has a handful of counts. The V gene is TRBV5-1, the J gene TRBJ2-2, with 10 nucleotides matching TRBD1. V lost 1 base to trimming and J lost 4 bases; unmatched junction nucleotides: 7. Germline V CDR1 and CDR2: SGHRS, YFSETQ. The CDR3 length is 17 residues. The CDR3 loop is CASSLLGQGISTGELFF. CDR3 DNA: TGCGCCAGCAGCTTGTTGGGACAGGGGATCAGCACCGGGGAGCTGTTTTTT.

This chain links TRBV3-1 with TRBJ1-5; weak D call: TRBD1 (5 bases). CDR1 LGHDT and CDR2 YNNKEL come from the germline V gene (reference sequence). Deletions cut 3 bases from V and 3 bases from J, with 9 bases between. The CDR3 has 14 residues. The CDR3 here is CASSQGGHNQPQHF. The CDR3 DNA reads as TGTGCCAGCAGCCAGGGGGGTCACAATCAGCCCCAGCATTTT.

The sample holds a few counts of this clonotype. The rearrangement uses TRBV5-1 and TRBJ2-2, with no clear D. V was cut by 6 bases and J by 0 bases, with 12 bases left in between. CDR3 length equals 15 residues. Looked up from germline, CDR1 is SGHRS and CDR2 is YFSETQ. Written as DNA, the CDR3 is TGCGCCAGCACGTGGGATTTCCCGAACACCGGGGAGCTGTTTTTT. Amino acid sequence: CASTWDFPNTGELFF. The full variable domain, completed using reference TRBV5-1 and TRBJ2-2, is KAGVTQTPRYLIKTRGQQVTLSCSPISGHRSVSWYQQTPGQGLQFLFEYFSETQRNKGNFPGRFSGRQFSNSRSEMNVSTLELGDSALYLCASTWDFPNTGELFFGEGSRLTVL.

The rearrangement links TRBV3-1 to TRBJ1-5; D ambiguous. The CDR3 is 15 amino acids. V lost 0 bases, J lost 3 bases, and 9 bases lay in between. The germline V gene encodes CDR1 LGHDT and CDR2 YNNKEL (reference sequence). Here the CDR3 reads CASSQDPGANQPQHF. In DNA, the CDR3 is TGTGCCAGCAGCCAAGATCCAGGCGCCAATCAGCCCCAGCATTTT.

Many counts were recorded for this clonotype. The chain employs TRBV5-1 and TRBJ2-7; the match to TRBD1 covers 9 bases. Trimming at V came to 4 bases and at J to 5 bases, leaving 10 bases not matched to a gene. Germline CDR1 SGHRS, CDR2 YFSETQ. The CDR3 runs to 15 residues. CDR3 residues: CASSPEGTGTHEQYF. The DNA of the CDR3 is TGCGCCAGCAGCCCGGAAGGGACAGGGACCCACGAGCAGTACTTC.

This chain links TRBV12-3 or TRBV12-4 with TRBJ2-4; TRBD1 is a possible D gene (6 bases). The germline V and J ends were trimmed by 5 bases and 2 bases, with 7 bases remaining between them. This CDR3 has 13 residues. CDR3 sequence reads: CASSTGTKNIQYF. As DNA, the CDR3 is TGTGCCAGCAGTACAGGGACCAAAAACATTCAGTACTTC.

This chain joins TRBV20-1 and TRBJ1-1, with 12 nucleotides matching TRBD1. Trimming at V came to 5 bases and at J to 4 bases, leaving 8 bases not matched to a gene. Germline CDR1 is DFQATT and CDR2 is SNEGSKA (reference sequence). The CDR3 contains 15 residues. The CDR3: CSASPGTGGFTEAFF. CDR3 DNA sequence: TGCAGTGCTTCCCCCGGGACAGGGGGCTTCACTGAAGCTTTCTTT.

There are many counts of this clonotype. This sequence joins TRBV9 and TRBJ1-1, with TRBD1 as a possible D gene (6 bases). This CDR3 has 15 amino acids. Trimming took off 3 bases at V and 2 bases at J, with 14 bases between the two ends. Germline lookup yields CDR1 SGDLS and CDR2 YYNGEE. The CDR3 DNA follows: TGTGCCAGCAGCGGGGGGGGGGACACTAACACTGAAGCTTTCTTT. Translated: CASSGGGDTNTEAFF.

This clonotype was observed a handful of times. V gene TRBV5-1 combines with J gene TRBJ2-6; 8 positions agree with TRBD1. This CDR3 has 18 amino acids. The germline V gene encodes CDR1 SGHRS and CDR2 YFSETQ. With 1 base clipped from V and 1 base from J, the junction kept 7 bases outside the gene matches. CDR3 region: CASSLWDRLTSGANVLTF. In nucleotides, the CDR3 is TGCGCCAGCAGCTTGTGGGACAGGTTAACTTCTGGGGCCAACGTCCTGACTTTC.

This clonotype was seen a few times. The genes are TRBV7-9 and TRBJ2-5; 7 bases match TRBD2. V was clipped by 0 bases and J by 1 base; unmatched bases: 8. Germline CDR1 reads SEHNR; CDR2 reads FQNEAQ (reference sequence). CDR3 size: 17 residues. The CDR3 loop is CASSLAQRGIRQETQYF. As DNA, the CDR3 is TGTGCCAGCAGCTTAGCGCAGCGGGGAATCCGCCAAGAGACCCAGTACTTC.

The CDR3 nucleotides are TGCGCCAGCGCGCTAGCGGGGGCTCCGGATACGCAGTATTTT. It translates to CASALAGAPDTQYF. The chain carries TRBV4-3 and TRBJ2-3, with 10 bases identical to TRBD2. V shed 8 bases, J shed 6 bases, and the junction held 8 bases outside the gene matches. Germline loops: CDR1 LGHNA, CDR2 YSLEER. The CDR3 length is 14 residues.

This clonotype was recorded a few times. The chain has TRBV20-1 and TRBJ2-5; no clear D gene. The CDR3 length is 15 residues. Germline V gene sequence: CDR1 DFQATT, CDR2 SNEGSKA (reference sequence). Trimming shortened V by 0 bases and J by 1 base, and 12 bases separated the two germline ends. Here the CDR3 DNA reads TGCAGTGCTAGAGATCTCCCAGGCACCCAAGAGACCCAGTACTTC. Encoded protein: CSARDLPGTQETQYF.

This clonotype was recorded at least ten times. The chain combines TRBV6-1 with TRBJ2-2; weak D call: TRBD2 (5 bases). The germline V and J ends were trimmed by 5 bases and 5 bases, with 9 bases remaining between them. This CDR3 contains 13 residues. Per germline, CDR1 MNHNS and CDR2 SASEGT. The CDR3 coding sequence is TGTGCCAGCAGTCCTAGCTGGACCGGGGAGCTGTTTTTT. Residues: CASSPSWTGELFF.

This clonotype was seen a few times. This chain links TRBV14 with TRBJ2-3, with D perhaps TRBD2 (6 bases). Per germline, CDR1 SGHDN and CDR2 FVKESK. The CDR3 totals 15 residues. The V end lost 4 bases, the J end lost 0 bases, and 11 bases lay between the germline ends. CDR3 coding DNA: TGTGCCAGCAGCCCGGAGGGCTTTAGCACAGATACGCAGTATTTT. It codes for CASSPEGFSTDTQYF.

The chain joins TRBV7-9 to TRBJ2-3; D is possibly TRBD2 (6 bases). V lost 6 bases and J 6 bases, leaving 13 bases between the germline ends. This CDR3 region has 13 residues. Germline V lookup: CDR1 SEHNR, CDR2 FQNEAQ (reference sequence). This CDR3 is CASSWDFGDTQYF. As DNA, the CDR3 is TGTGCCAGCAGTTGGGACTTTGGTGATACGCAGTATTTT.

This sequence joins TRBV30 and TRBJ2-1; D possibly corresponds to TRBD1 (5 bases). V dropped 2 bases and J dropped 10 bases, with 12 bases sitting between them. Germline values: CDR1 GTSNPN, CDR2 SVGIG (reference sequence). This CDR3 contains 12 residues. CDR3 sequence (DNA): TGTGCCTGGAGTCCGACAGAAAAGGAGCAGTTCTTC. Residues: CAWSPTEKEQFF.

This clonotype showed up just a few times. This chain links TRBV6-2 or TRBV6-3 with TRBJ2-7, with TRBD1 identical over 8 bases. Germline assignment: CDR1 MNHEY and CDR2 SVGEGT. V shed 10 bases, J shed 3 bases, and the junction held 8 bases outside the gene matches. This CDR3 comprises 13 residues. The CDR3 coding sequence is TGTGCCATCGACAGGGGAGATTACTACGAGCAGTACTTC. Residues: CAIDRGDYYEQYF.

The sample holds a few counts of this clonotype. The genes are TRBV28 and TRBJ1-6, with 8 bases identical to TRBD1. CDR1 is MDHEN, CDR2 SYDVKM, per germline. V was clipped by 6 bases and J by 1 base; unmatched bases: 5. The CDR3 sequence is 16 residues long. The CDR3 DNA sequence: TGTGCCAGCAGACTCCGGACAGGGTCCTATAATTCACCCCTCCACTTT. As protein: CASRLRTGSYNSPLHF. Full variable domain (rest looked up from reference TRBV28 and TRBJ1-6): DVKVTQSSRYLVKRTGEKVFLECVQDMDHENMFWYRQDPGLGLRLIYFSYDVKMKEKGDIPEGYSVSREKKERFSLILESASTNQTSMYLCASRLRTGSYNSPLHFGNGTRLTVT.

The chain recombines TRBV29-1 with TRBJ2-7; possible D gene TRBD2, 6 bases. This CDR3 spans 17 amino acids. Per the germline V gene, CDR1 is SQVTM and CDR2 is ANQGSEA. Trimming stripped 2 bases from V and 3 bases from J, with 23 bases between. The CDR3 loop is CSVERWKEGTRYYEQYF. The CDR3 DNA reads as TGCAGCGTTGAAAGATGGAAGGAGGGGACTCGATACTACGAGCAGTACTTC.

The chain joins TRBV12-3 or TRBV12-4 to TRBJ1-1; D is unresolved. The length of the CDR3 is 13 residues. V lost 7 bases to trimming and J lost 4 bases, with 13 bases between them. This chain's CDR3 is CASIFRASTEAFF. CDR3 sequence (DNA): TGTGCCAGCATCTTTCGGGCTAGCACTGAAGCTTTCTTT.

This chain uses TRBV27 with TRBJ2-4, with TRBD2 identical over 13 bases. Germline trimming cut 4 bases from V and 3 bases from J; bases unmatched to any gene: 6. The CDR3 totals 17 residues. Per germline, CDR1 MNHEY and CDR2 SMNVEV (reference sequence). In DNA form, the CDR3 reads TGTGCCAGCAGTTCACTGACTAGCGGGGGGTACAAAAACATTCAGTACTTC. It yields the protein CASSSLTSGGYKNIQYF.

CDR3 residues: CATRAGNNEQFF. The CDR3 region has the DNA TGTGCCACCAGGGCGGGTAACAATGAGCAGTTCTTC. The genes are TRBV6-4 and TRBJ2-1; D possibly matches TRBD1 or TRBD2 (5 bases each). Germline V gives CDR1 MRHNA, CDR2 SNTAGT. The ends were cut back, 10 bases at V and 5 bases at J, with 12 bases in the middle. The CDR3 spans 12 residues.